These T cell receptor beta chains were read from a single sample in a study of blood T cell repertoires in COVID-19. The protocol was immunoSEQ multiplex PCR, while the TCRdb copy is restricted to in-frame clones and leaves out a portion. The sample has around 240,000 clones, more than 70% seen once. Sequenced sample: PBMCs or T cells enriched from blood (not recorded which). Receptor source: a woman aged 50 to 60 who had recovered from COVID-19. The CDR3 runs from the conserved cysteine through the conserved F or W. A D gene is named only where the DNA matches it firmly. The size of a clone is reported for some rows only, either as once, few or many, or as a class for expanded clones.

V: TRBV5-1; size: -; J: TRBJ1-5; D: -; CDR3: CASSLAGSPDQPQHF; DNA: TGCGCCAGCAGCTTGGCGGGTTCGCCTGACCAGCCCCAGCATTTT
V: TRBV6-5; size: -; J: TRBJ2-1; D: -; CDR3: CASSYALAGEQFF; DNA: TGTGCCAGCAGTTACGCGCTGGCGGGTGAGCAGTTCTTC
V: TRBV3-1/TRBV3-2; size: -; J: TRBJ2-1; D: TRBD2; CDR3: CASSLDSGTYNEQFF; DNA: TGTGCCAGCAGCCTCGACAGCGGGACTTACAATGAGCAGTTCTTC
V: TRBV7-9; size: -; J: TRBJ2-2; D: TRBD2; CDR3: CASSLLGGSTGELFF; DNA: TGTGCCAGCAGCTTACTGGGCGGGAGCACCGGGGAGCTGTTTTTT
V: TRBV11-2; size: -; J: TRBJ2-3; D: TRBD2; CDR3: CASRLLRTSGRWADTQYF; DNA: TGTGCCAGCAGACTATTGCGTACTAGCGGGAGGTGGGCAGATACGCAGTATTTT
V: TRBV4-1; size: once; J: TRBJ2-1; D: TRBD2; CDR3: CASSQGRLAGGPSSYNEQFF; DNA: TGCGCCAGCAGCCAAGGTAGACTAGCGGGGGGGCCTAGCTCCTACAATGAGCAGTTCTTC
V: TRBV30; size: -; J: TRBJ1-2; D: -; CDR3: CAWRPGVRGYTF; DNA: TGTGCCTGGAGACCAGGGGTGCGTGGCTACACCTTC
V: TRBV6-2/TRBV6-3; size: -; J: TRBJ2-7; D: -; CDR3: CASSDRGYEQYF; DNA: TGTGCCAGCAGCGACCGAGGCTACGAGCAGTACTTC
V: TRBV9; size: -; J: TRBJ2-5; D: TRBD1; CDR3: CASSAGPGQIEETQYF; DNA: TGTGCCAGCAGCGCAGGACCGGGACAGATAGAAGAGACCCAGTACTTC
V: TRBV18; size: -; J: TRBJ1-3; D: -; CDR3: CASSQGSGNTIYF; DNA: TGTGCCAGCTCCCAGGGCTCTGGAAACACCATATATTTT
V: TRBV7-3; size: -; J: TRBJ2-3; D: TRBD2; CDR3: CASSLRGLAGGATDTQYF; DNA: TGTGCCAGCAGCTTACGGGGACTAGCGGGGGGCGCCACAGATACGCAGTATTTT
V: TRBV5-1; size: -; J: TRBJ2-5; D: -; CDR3: CASFPGRDRQETQYF; DNA: TGCGCCAGCTTCCCGGGGCGGGACAGACAAGAGACCCAGTACTTC
V: TRBV30; size: few; J: TRBJ1-2; D: -; CDR3: CAWSERLYGYTF; DNA: TGTGCCTGGAGTGAACGACTGTATGGCTACACCTTC
V: TRBV14; size: -; J: TRBJ2-4; D: -; CDR3: CASSQDRRGTIAKNIQYF; DNA: TGTGCCAGCAGCCAAGATCGGCGGGGAACCATAGCCAAAAACATTCAGTACTTC
V: TRBV6-2/TRBV6-3; size: -; J: TRBJ2-7; D: TRBD2; CDR3: CASIPGTSGRANYEQYF; DNA: TGTGCCAGCATCCCCGGGACTAGCGGGAGGGCAAACTACGAGCAGTACTTC
V: TRBV13; size: -; J: TRBJ1-5; D: -; CDR3: CASSSHLGGQPQHF; DNA: TGTGCCAGCAGCTCACACCTCGGGGGTCAGCCCCAGCATTTT
V: TRBV7-9; size: -; J: TRBJ2-7; D: TRBD1; CDR3: CASSWGTGGISHQYF; DNA: TGTGCCAGCAGCTGGGGGACAGGGGGTATCTCCCACCAGTACTTC
V: TRBV10-2; size: -; J: TRBJ1-2; D: TRBD1; CDR3: CASSARDSYGYTF; DNA: TGCGCCAGCAGTGCAAGGGACAGCTATGGCTACACCTTC
V: TRBV6-2/TRBV6-3; size: -; J: TRBJ2-7; D: -; CDR3: CASSLLRSVEQYF; DNA: TGTGCCAGCAGCCTTCTAAGATCCGTCGAGCAGTACTTC
V: TRBV19; size: -; J: TRBJ1-2; D: TRBD1; CDR3: CASTSNAGTGGLNGYTF; DNA: TGTGCCAGTACCTCCAACGCGGGGACAGGGGGCTTAAATGGCTACACCTTC
V: TRBV12-3/TRBV12-4; size: -; J: TRBJ2-1; D: -; CDR3: CASNKIGDEQFF; DNA: TGTGCCAGCAATAAGATAGGGGATGAGCAGTTCTTC
V: TRBV7-3; size: -; J: TRBJ1-1; D: -; CDR3: CASSLSGPFPGTEAFF; DNA: TGTGCCAGCAGCTTAAGTGGGCCTTTTCCAGGCACTGAAGCTTTCTTT
V: TRBV21-1; size: -; J: TRBJ2-7; D: -; CDR3: CASSKAPTSGVPYEQYF; DNA: TGTGCCAGCAGCAAAGCCCCGACTAGCGGGGTTCCCTACGAGCAGTACTTC
V: TRBV6-2/TRBV6-3; size: few; J: TRBJ1-2; D: TRBD1; CDR3: CASSLGTGKIRYYGYTF; DNA: TGTGCCAGCAGCTTGGGGACAGGGAAGATCCGGTACTATGGCTACACCTTC
V: TRBV28; size: -; J: TRBJ1-2; D: TRBD1; CDR3: CASRTWDRTYGYTF; DNA: TGTGCCAGCAGGACCTGGGACAGGACCTATGGCTACACCTTC
V: TRBV18; size: -; J: TRBJ1-6; D: -; CDR3: CASSPNPGINSPLHF; DNA: TGTGCCAGCTCACCAAATCCAGGGATCAATTCACCCCTCCACTTT
V: TRBV27; size: -; J: TRBJ2-7; D: -; CDR3: CASSSYSTGLGEQYF; DNA: TGTGCCAGCAGTTCGTACTCTACAGGGCTGGGCGAGCAGTACTTC
V: TRBV5-4; size: few; J: TRBJ1-2; D: -; CDR3: CASSLYRAVGGYTF; DNA: TGTGCCAGCAGCTTGTACAGGGCGGTGGGTGGCTACACCTTC
V: TRBV7-2; size: -; J: TRBJ1-6; D: -; CDR3: CASSLQGLDNSPLHF; DNA: TGTGCCAGCAGCCTACAGGGTTTGGATAATTCACCCCTCCACTTT
V: TRBV29-1; size: -; J: TRBJ1-5; D: -; CDR3: CSVGGGGANQPQHF; DNA: TGCAGCGTTGGCGGAGGGGGGGCCAATCAGCCCCAGCATTTT
V: TRBV7-2; size: once; J: TRBJ2-1; D: -; CDR3: CASSLAGQSSYNEQFF; DNA: TGTGCCAGCAGCTTAGCGGGGCAGAGCTCCTACAATGAGCAGTTCTTC
V: TRBV28; size: -; J: TRBJ2-2; D: TRBD1; CDR3: CASSLNKQGPNTGELFF; DNA: TGTGCCAGCAGTCTTAACAAACAGGGGCCGAACACCGGGGAGCTGTTTTTT
V: TRBV4-1; size: -; J: TRBJ2-1; D: -; CDR3: CASRGDFSGNEQFF; DNA: TGCGCCAGCAGGGGGGACTTCTCGGGAAATGAGCAGTTCTTC
V: TRBV7-9; size: -; J: TRBJ2-1; D: -; CDR3: CASSLLQGSYNEQFF; DNA: TGTGCCAGCAGCTTACTTCAGGGGTCCTACAATGAGCAGTTCTTC
V: TRBV4-1; size: -; J: TRBJ2-7; D: -; CDR3: CASSRGVWQYF; DNA: TGCGCCAGCAGCCGGGGGGTTTGGCAGTACTTC
V: TRBV2; size: -; J: TRBJ2-5; D: TRBD2; CDR3: CASSGTSGGSETQYF; DNA: TGTGCCAGCAGTGGGACTAGCGGGGGTTCAGAGACCCAGTACTTC
V: TRBV11-2; size: -; J: TRBJ2-7; D: TRBD1; CDR3: CASSLGTGSYEQYF; DNA: TGTGCCAGCAGCCTGGGGACAGGGTCCTACGAGCAGTACTTC
V: TRBV10-2; size: -; J: TRBJ2-7; D: -; CDR3: CASSGSVGGGGYEQYF; DNA: TGCGCCAGCAGTGGGTCGGTCGGCGGGGGCGGGTACGAGCAGTACTTC
V: TRBV27; size: -; J: TRBJ1-2; D: TRBD1; CDR3: CASKGDSSYGYTF; DNA: TGTGCCAGCAAAGGGGACAGTTCCTATGGCTACACCTTC
V: TRBV21-1; size: -; J: TRBJ2-1; D: -; CDR3: CASSKGDSKNSYNEQFF; DNA: TGTGCCAGCAGCAAAGGCGACAGTAAGAATTCCTACAATGAGCAGTTCTTC
V: TRBV6-5; size: -; J: TRBJ2-2; D: -; CDR3: CASYTAGNTGELFF; DNA: TGTGCCAGTTATACAGCTGGGAACACCGGGGAGCTGTTTTTT
V: TRBV28; size: -; J: TRBJ2-4; D: -; CDR3: CASSLLAGKNIQYF; DNA: TGTGCCAGCAGTTTATTGGCCGGGAAAAACATTCAGTACTTC
V: TRBV7-2; size: -; J: TRBJ2-7; D: -; CDR3: CASSPFGSFYEQYF; DNA: TGTGCCAGCAGCCCTTTCGGGTCTTTCTACGAGCAGTACTTC
V: TRBV4-3; size: -; J: TRBJ2-1; D: -; CDR3: CASSQEYVHDGHEQFF; DNA: TGCGCCAGCAGCCAAGAATACGTGCACGATGGCCATGAGCAGTTCTTC
V: TRBV9; size: once; J: TRBJ2-7; D: -; CDR3: CASSPYPRGLAYEQYF; DNA: TGTGCCAGCAGCCCCTACCCCAGGGGCTTAGCCTACGAGCAGTACTTC
V: TRBV30; size: once; J: TRBJ1-2; D: -; CDR3: CAWNPHSAGWSF; DNA: TGTGCCTGGAACCCCCACTCTGCGGGTTGGTCCTTC
V: TRBV7-8; size: -; J: TRBJ2-6; D: -; CDR3: CASSWRGLGANVLTF; DNA: TGTGCCAGCAGCTGGAGGGGGCTTGGGGCCAACGTCCTGACTTTC
V: TRBV6-6; size: -; J: TRBJ1-4; D: TRBD1; CDR3: CASSRTGINEKLFF; DNA: TGTGCCAGCAGCCGGACAGGGATTAATGAAAAACTGTTTTTT
V: TRBV30; size: -; J: TRBJ2-7; D: -; CDR3: CAWSFGSNYEQYF; DNA: TGTGCCTGGAGTTTTGGCTCGAACTACGAGCAGTACTTC
V: TRBV27; size: -; J: TRBJ2-1; D: -; CDR3: CGTRGTTSYNEQFF; DNA: TGTGGGACCCGCGGGACCACATCCTACAATGAGCAGTTCTTC